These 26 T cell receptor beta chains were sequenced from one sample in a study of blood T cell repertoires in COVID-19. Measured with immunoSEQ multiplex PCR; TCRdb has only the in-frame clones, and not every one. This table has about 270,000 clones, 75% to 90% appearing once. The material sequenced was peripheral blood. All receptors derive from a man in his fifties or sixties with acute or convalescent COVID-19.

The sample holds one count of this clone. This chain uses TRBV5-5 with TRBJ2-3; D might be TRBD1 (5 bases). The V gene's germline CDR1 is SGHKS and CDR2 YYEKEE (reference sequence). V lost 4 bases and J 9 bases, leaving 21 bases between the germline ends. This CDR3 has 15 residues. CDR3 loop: CASSLKYQGVETQYF. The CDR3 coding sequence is TGTGCCAGCAGCCTGAAGTACCAAGGGGTGGAAACGCAGTATTTT.

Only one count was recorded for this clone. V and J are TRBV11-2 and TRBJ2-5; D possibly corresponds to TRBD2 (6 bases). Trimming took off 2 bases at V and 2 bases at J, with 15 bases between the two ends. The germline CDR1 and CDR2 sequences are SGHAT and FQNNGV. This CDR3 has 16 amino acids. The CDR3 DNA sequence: TGTGCCAGCAGCTTACTCCGGGACTCCAGGCAAGAGACCCAGTACTTC. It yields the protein CASSLLRDSRQETQYF. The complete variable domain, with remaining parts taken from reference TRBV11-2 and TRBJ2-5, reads EAGVAQSPRYKIIEKRQSVAFWCNPISGHATLYWYQQILGQGPKLLIQFQNNGVVDDSQLPKDRFSAERLKGVDSTLKIQPAKLEDSAVYLCASSLLRDSRQETQYFGPGTRLLVL.

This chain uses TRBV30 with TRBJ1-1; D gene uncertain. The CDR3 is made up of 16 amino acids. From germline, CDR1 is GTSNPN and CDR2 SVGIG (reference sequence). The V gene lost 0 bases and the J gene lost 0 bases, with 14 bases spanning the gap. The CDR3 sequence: CAWSVGSVRVNTEAFF. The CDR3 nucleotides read TGTGCCTGGAGTGTAGGCTCTGTACGGGTGAACACTGAAGCTTTCTTT.

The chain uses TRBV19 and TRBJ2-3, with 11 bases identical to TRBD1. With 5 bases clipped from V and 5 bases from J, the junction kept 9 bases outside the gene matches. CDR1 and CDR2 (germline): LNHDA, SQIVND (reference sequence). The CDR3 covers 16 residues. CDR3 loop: CASSSIPGQGVDTQYF. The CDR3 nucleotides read TGTGCCAGTAGTTCCATTCCGGGACAGGGGGTAGATACGCAGTATTTT.

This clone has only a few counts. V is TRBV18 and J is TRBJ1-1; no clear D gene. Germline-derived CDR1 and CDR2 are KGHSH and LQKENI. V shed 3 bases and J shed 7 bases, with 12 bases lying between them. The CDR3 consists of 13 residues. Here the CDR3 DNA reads TGTGCCAGCTCACCGCGAGCGGAAAATGAAGCTTTCTTT. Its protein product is CASSPRAENEAFF.

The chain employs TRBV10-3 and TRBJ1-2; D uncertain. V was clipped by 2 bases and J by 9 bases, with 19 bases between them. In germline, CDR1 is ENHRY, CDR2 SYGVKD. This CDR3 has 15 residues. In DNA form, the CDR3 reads TGTGCCATCAGTGAGCTCCCCCCCCCTGAACTGCGCTACACCTTC. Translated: CAISELPPPELRYTF.

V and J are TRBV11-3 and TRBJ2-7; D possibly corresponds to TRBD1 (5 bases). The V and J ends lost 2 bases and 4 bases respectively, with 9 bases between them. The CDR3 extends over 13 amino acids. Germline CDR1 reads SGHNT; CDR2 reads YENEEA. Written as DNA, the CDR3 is TGTGCCAGCAGCTTACGCACAGGATACGAGCAGTACTTC. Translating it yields CASSLRTGYEQYF.

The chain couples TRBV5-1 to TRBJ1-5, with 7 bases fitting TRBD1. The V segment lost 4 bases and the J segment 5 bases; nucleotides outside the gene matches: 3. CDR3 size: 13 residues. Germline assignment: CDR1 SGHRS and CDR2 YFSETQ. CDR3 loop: CASSATGDQPQHF. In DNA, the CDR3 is TGCGCCAGCAGCGCAACAGGGGATCAGCCCCAGCATTTT.

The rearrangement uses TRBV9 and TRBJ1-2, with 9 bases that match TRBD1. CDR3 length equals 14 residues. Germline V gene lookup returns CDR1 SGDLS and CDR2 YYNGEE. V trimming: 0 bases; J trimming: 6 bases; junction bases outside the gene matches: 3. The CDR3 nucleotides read TGTGCCAGCAGCGTAGTAGGACAGGGGCATGGCTACACCTTC. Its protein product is CASSVVGQGHGYTF. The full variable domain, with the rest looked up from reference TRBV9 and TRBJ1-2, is DSGVTQTPKHLITATGQRVTLRCSPRSGDLSVYWYQQSLDQGLQFLIQYYNGEERAKGNILERFSAQQFPDLHSELNLSSLELGDSALYFCASSVVGQGHGYTFGSGTRLTVV.

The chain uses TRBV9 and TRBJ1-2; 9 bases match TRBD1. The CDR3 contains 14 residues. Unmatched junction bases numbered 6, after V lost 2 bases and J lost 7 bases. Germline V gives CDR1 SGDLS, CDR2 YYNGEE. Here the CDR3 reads CASSVGQGNSGYTF. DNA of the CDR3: TGTGCCAGCAGCGTTGGACAGGGGAATTCTGGCTACACCTTC.

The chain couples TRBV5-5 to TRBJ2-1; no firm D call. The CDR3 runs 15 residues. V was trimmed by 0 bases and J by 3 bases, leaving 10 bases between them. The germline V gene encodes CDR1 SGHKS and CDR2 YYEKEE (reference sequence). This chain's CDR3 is CASSLERKVYNEQFF. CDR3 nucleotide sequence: TGTGCCAGCAGCTTGGAGAGGAAGGTCTACAATGAGCAGTTCTTC.

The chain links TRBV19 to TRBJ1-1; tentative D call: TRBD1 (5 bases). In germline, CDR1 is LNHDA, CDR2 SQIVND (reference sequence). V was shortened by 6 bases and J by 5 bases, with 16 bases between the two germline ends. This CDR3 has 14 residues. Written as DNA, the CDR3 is TGTGCCAGTAGCCGGGGGGGGACTTGGACTGAAGCTTTCTTT. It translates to CASSRGGTWTEAFF.

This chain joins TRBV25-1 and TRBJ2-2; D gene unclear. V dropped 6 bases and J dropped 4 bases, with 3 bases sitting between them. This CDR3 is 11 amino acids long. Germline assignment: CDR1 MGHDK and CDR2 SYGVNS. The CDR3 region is CASRLTGELFF. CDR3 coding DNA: TGTGCCAGCAGACTCACCGGGGAGCTGTTTTTT. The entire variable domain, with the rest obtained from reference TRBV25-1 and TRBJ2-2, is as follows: EADIYQTPRYLVIGTGKKITLECSQTMGHDKMYWYQQDPGMELHLIHYSYGVNSTEKGDLSSESTVSRIRTEHFPLTLESARPSHTSQYLCASRLTGELFFGEGSRLTVL.

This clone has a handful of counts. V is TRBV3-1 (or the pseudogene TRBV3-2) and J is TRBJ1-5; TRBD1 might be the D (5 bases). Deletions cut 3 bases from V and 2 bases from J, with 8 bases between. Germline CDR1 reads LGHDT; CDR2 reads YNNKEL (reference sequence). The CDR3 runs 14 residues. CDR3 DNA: TGTGCCAGCAGCCACAGGGCGGGCAATCAGCCCCAGCATTTT. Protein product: CASSHRAGNQPQHF.

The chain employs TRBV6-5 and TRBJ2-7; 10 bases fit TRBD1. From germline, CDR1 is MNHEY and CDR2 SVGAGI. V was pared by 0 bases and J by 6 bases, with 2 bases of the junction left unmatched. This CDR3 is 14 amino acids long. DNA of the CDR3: TGTGCCAGCAGTTACTCGACAGGGGGCTCCGAGCAGTACTTC. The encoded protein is CASSYSTGGSEQYF.

The CDR3 spells CAWSTAHNQPQHF. CDR3 in DNA: TGTGCCTGGAGTACTGCTCACAATCAGCCCCAGCATTTT. The genes are TRBV30 and TRBJ1-5; D remains ambiguous. Germline loops: CDR1 GTSNPN, CDR2 SVGIG (reference sequence). Trimming removed 2 bases at V and 3 bases at J, with 8 bases between. This CDR3 has 13 residues. The full variable domain, in which reference TRBV30 and TRBJ1-5 provide the parts outside the CDR3, is SQTIHQWPATLVQPVGSPLSLECTVEGTSNPNLYWYRQAAGRGLQLLFYSVGIGQISSEVPQNLSASRPQDRQFILSSKKLLLSDSGFYLCAWSTAHNQPQHFGDGTRLSIL.

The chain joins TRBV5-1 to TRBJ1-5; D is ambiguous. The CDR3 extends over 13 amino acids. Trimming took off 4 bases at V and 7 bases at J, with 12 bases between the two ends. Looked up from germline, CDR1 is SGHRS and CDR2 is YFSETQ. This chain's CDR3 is CASSPDLYQPQHF. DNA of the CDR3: TGCGCCAGCAGCCCAGATTTGTACCAGCCCCAGCATTTT. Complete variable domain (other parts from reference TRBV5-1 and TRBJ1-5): KAGVTQTPRYLIKTRGQQVTLSCSPISGHRSVSWYQQTPGQGLQFLFEYFSETQRNKGNFPGRFSGRQFSNSRSEMNVSTLELGDSALYLCASSPDLYQPQHFGDGTRLSIL.

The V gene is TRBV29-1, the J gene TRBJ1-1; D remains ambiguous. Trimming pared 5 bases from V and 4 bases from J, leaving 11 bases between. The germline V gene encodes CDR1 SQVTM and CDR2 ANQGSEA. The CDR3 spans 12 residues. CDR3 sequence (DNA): TGCAGCGTTTTGGGCTTTGGCACTGAAGCTTTCTTT. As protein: CSVLGFGTEAFF.

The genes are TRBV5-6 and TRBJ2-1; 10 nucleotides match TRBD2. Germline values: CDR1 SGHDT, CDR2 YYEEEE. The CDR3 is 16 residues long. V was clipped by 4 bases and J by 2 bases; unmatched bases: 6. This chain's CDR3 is CASSQRTSGAYNEQFF. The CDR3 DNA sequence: TGTGCCAGCAGCCAGCGGACTAGCGGAGCCTACAATGAGCAGTTCTTC.

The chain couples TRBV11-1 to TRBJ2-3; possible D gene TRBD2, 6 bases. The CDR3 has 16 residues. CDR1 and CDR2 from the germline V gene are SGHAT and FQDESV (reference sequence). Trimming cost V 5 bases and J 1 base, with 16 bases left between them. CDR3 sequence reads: CASSPGGRGGTDTQYF. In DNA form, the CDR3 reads TGTGCCAGCAGCCCCGGGGGTCGGGGAGGCACAGATACGCAGTATTTT.

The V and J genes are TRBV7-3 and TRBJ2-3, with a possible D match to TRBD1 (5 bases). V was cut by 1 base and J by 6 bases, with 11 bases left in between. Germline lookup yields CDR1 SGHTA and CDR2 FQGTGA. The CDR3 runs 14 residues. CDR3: CASSLRGSPDTQYF. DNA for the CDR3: TGTGCCAGCAGCTTAAGGGGCTCTCCCGATACGCAGTATTTT.

CDR3 region: CASSLYRTDTQYF. CDR3 in DNA: TGTGCCAGCAGCCTATACCGCACAGATACGCAGTATTTT. The chain carries TRBV11-3 and TRBJ2-3, with D unresolved. V lost 5 bases and J lost 1, with 7 bases in between. Germline V CDR1 and CDR2: SGHNT, YENEEA. CDR3 size: 13 residues.

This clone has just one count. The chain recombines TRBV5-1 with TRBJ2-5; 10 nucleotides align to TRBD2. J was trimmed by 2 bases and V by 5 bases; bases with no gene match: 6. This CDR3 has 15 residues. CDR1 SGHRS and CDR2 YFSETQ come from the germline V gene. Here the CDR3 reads CASSSLTSGQETQYF. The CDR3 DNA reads TGCGCCAGCAGTTCTCTGACTAGCGGGCAAGAGACCCAGTACTTC.

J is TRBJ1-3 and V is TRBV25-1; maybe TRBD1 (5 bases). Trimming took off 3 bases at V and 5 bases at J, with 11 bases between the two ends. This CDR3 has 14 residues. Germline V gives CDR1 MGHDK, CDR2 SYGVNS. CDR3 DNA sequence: TGTGCCAGCAGTGACTGGAGGGACCGAAACACCATATATTTT. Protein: CASSDWRDRNTIYF.

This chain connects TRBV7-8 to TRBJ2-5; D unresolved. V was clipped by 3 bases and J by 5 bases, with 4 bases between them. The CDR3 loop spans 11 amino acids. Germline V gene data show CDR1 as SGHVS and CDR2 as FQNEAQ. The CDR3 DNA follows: TGTGCCAGCAGCTTTCTGGAGACCCAGTACTTC. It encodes CASSFLETQYF.

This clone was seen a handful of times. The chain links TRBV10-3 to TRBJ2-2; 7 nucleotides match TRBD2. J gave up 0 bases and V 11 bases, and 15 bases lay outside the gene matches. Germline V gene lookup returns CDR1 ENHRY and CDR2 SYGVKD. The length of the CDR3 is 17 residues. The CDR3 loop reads CASRGGSAGTNTGELFF. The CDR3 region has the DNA TGTGCCTCCCGGGGTGGGTCAGCGGGGACGAACACCGGGGAGCTGTTTTTT.